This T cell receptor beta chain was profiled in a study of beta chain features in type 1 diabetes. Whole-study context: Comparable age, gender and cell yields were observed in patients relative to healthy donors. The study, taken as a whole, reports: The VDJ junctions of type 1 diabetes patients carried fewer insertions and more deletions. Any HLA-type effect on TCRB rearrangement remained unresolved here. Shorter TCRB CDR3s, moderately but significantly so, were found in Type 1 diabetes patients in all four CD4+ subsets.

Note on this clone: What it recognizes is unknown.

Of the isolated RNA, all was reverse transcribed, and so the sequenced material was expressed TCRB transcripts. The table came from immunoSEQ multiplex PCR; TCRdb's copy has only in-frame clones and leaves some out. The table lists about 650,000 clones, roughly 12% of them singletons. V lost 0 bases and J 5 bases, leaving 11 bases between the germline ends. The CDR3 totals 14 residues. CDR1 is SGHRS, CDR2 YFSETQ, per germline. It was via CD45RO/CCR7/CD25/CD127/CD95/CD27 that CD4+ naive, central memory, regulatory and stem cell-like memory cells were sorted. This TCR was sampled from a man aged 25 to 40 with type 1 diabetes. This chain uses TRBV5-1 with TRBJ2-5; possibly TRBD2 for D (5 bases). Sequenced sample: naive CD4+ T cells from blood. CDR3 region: CASSLGGEPETQYF. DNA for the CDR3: TGCGCCAGCAGCTTGGGGGGAGAGCCCGAGACCCAGTACTTC.